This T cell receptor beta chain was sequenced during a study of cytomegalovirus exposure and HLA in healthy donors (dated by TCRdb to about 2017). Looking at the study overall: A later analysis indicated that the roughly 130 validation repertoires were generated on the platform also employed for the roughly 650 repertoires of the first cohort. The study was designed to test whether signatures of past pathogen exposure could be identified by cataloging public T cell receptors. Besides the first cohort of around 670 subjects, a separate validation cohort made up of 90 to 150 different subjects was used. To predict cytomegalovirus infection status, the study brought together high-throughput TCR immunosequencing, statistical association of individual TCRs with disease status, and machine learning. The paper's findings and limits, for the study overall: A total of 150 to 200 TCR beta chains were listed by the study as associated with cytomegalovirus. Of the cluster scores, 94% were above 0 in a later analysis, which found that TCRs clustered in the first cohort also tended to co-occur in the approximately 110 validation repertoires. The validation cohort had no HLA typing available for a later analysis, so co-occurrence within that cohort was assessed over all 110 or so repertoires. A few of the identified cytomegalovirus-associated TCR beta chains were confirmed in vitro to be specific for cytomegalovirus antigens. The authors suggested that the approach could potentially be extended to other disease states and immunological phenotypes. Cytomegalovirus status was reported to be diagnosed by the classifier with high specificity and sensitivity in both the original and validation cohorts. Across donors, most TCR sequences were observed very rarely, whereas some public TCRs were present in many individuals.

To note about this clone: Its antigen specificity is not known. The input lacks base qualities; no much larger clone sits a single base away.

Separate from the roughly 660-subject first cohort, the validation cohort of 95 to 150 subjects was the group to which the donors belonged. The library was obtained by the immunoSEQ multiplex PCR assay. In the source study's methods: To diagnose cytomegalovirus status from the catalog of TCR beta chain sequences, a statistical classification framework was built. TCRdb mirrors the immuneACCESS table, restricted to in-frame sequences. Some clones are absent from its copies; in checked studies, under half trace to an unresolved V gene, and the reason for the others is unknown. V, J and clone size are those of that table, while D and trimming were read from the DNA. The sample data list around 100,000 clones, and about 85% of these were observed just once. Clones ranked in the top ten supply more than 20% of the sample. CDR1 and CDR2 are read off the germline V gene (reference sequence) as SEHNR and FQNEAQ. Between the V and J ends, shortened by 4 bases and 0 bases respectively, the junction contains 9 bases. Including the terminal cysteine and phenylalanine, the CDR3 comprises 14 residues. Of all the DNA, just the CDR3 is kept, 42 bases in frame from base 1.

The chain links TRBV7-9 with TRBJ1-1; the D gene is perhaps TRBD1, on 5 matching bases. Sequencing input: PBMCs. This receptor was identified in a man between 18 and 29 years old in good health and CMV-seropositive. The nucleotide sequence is TGTGCCAGCAGCTCGACAGCCATGAACACTGAAGCTTTCTTT. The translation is CASSSTAMNTEAFF.